This TCR beta chain was captured by sequencing in a study of blood T cell repertoires in COVID-19. Looking at the study overall: Sources were T cells, B-cell-depleted T cells, or PBMCs; the material itself was cDNA or gDNA.

The CDR3 runs 15 residues. CDR1 is SGHRS, CDR2 YFSETQ, per germline. The J segment lost 3 bases and the V segment lost 7 bases, leaving 12 bases of the junction unmatched. Repertoires were generated with immunoSEQ multiplex PCR, while TCRdb's copy carries only in-frame clones and drops some. The table lists some 33,000 clones, about 90% of them singletons, with about 1% in the top ten. This clonotype was sampled from a man aged 65-85 years with active or convalescent COVID-19. The chain links TRBV5-1 to TRBJ2-7; TRBD2 matches 8 bases. Sequencing was carried out using peripheral blood. CDR3 sequence (DNA): TGCGCCAGCTCCTCCGGGCTAGCGGGTATCTACGAGCAGTACTTC. It yields the protein CASSSGLAGIYEQYF.